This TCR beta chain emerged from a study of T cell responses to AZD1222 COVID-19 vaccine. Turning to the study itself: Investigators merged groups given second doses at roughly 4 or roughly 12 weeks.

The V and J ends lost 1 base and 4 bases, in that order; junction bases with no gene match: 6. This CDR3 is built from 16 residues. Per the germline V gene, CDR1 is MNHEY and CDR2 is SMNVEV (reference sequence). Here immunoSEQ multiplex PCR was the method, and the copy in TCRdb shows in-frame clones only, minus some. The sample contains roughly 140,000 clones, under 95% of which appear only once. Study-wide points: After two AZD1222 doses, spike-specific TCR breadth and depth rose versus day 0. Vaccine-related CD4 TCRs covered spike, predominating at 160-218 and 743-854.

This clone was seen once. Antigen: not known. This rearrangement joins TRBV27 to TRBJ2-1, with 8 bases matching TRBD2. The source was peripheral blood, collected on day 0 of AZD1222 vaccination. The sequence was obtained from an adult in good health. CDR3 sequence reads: CASSLFGGLGYNEQFF. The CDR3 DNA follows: TGTGCCAGCAGTTTATTCGGGGGACTAGGGTACAATGAGCAGTTCTTC.